Detailed here is one T cell receptor beta chain. The CDR3 covers 11 residues. Deletions cut 3 bases from V and 6 bases from J, with 8 bases between. The germline V gene has CDR1 DFQATT and CDR2 SNEGSKA (reference sequence). This specimen comes from a study of control samples from healthy donors and cancer patients. The method was immunoSEQ multiplex PCR; TCRdb's version includes in-frame clones alone and lacks a portion of them. The repertoire holds 80,000 to 100,000 clones, with approximately 92% as singletons. J is TRBJ1-1 and V is TRBV20-1; no clear D gene. The sample consisted of blood. The clonotype comes from a human donor in good health. The donor label of this sample is uncertain. Here the CDR3 DNA reads TGCAGTGCTAGGGGCGTCCCTGAAGCTTTCTTT. Its translation is CSARGVPEAFF.